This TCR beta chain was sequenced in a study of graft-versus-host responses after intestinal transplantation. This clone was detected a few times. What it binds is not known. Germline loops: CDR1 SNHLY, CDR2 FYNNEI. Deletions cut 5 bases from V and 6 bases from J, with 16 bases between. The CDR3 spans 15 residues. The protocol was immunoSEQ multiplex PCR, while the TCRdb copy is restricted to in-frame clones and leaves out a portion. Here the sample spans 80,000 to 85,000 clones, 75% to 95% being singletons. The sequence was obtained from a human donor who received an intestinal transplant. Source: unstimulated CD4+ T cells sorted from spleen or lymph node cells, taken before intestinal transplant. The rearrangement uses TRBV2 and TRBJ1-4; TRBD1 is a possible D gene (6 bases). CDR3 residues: CASSPYRDGDEKLFF. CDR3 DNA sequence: TGTGCCAGCAGTCCCTACAGGGACGGGGATGAAAAACTGTTTTTT.